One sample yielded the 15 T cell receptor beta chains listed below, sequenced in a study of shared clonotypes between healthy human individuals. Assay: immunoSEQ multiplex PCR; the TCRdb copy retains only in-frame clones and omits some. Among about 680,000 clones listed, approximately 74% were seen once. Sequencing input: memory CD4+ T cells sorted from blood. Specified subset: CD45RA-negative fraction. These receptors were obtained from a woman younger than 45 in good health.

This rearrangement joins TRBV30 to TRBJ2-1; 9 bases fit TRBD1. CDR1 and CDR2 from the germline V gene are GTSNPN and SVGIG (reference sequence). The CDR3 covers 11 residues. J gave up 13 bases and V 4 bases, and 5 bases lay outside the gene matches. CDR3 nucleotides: TGTGCCTGGAAGACAGGGGGGAATCAGTTCTTC. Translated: CAWKTGGNQFF.

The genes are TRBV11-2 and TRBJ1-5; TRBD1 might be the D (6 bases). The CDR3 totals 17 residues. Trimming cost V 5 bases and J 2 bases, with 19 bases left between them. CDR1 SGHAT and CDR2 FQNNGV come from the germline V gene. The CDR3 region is CASSPEVGGARNQPQHF. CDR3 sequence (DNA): TGTGCCAGCAGCCCCGAAGTGGGGGGGGCTCGCAATCAGCCCCAGCATTTT.

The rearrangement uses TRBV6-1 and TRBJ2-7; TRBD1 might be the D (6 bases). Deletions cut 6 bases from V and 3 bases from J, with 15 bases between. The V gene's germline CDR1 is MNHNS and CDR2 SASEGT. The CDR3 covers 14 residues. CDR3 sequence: CASSFTRTDYEQYF. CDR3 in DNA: TGTGCCAGCAGCTTCACCCGGACAGACTACGAGCAGTACTTC.

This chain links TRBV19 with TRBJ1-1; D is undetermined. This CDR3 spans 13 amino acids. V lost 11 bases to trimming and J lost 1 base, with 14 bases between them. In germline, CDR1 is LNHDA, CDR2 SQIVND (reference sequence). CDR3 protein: CACNGPKNTEAFF. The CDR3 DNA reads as TGTGCCTGTAACGGGCCGAAGAACACTGAAGCTTTCTTT. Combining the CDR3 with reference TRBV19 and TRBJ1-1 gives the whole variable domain DGGITQSPKYLFRKEGQNVTLSCEQNLNHDAMYWYRQDPGQGLRLIYYSQIVNDFQKGDIAEGYSVSREKKESFPLTVTSAQKNPTAFYLCACNGPKNTEAFFGQGTRLTVV.

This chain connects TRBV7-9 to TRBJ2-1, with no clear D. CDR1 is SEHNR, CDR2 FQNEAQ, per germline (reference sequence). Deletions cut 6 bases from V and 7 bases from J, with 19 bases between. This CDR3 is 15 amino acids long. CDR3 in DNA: TGTGCCAGCAGTGATCCCCGGGCGATACCTAATGAGCAGTTCTTC. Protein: CASSDPRAIPNEQFF.

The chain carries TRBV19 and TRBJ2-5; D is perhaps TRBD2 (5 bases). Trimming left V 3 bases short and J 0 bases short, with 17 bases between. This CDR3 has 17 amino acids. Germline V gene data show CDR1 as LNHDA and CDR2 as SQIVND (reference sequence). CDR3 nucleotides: TGTGCCAGTAGTATTAGCTTGACGGGAAGGTACCAAGAGACCCAGTACTTC. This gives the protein CASSISLTGRYQETQYF.

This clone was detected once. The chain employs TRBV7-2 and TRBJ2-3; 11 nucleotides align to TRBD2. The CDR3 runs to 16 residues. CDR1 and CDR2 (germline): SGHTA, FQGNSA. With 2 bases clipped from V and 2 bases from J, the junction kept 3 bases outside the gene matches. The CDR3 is CASSLLAGGPTDTQYF. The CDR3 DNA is TGTGCCAGCAGCTTATTAGCGGGAGGGCCCACAGATACGCAGTATTTT. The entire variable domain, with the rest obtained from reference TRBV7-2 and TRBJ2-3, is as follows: GAGVSQSPSNKVTEKGKDVELRCDPISGHTALYWYRQSLGQGLEFLIYFQGNSAPDKSGLPSDRFSAERTGGSVSTLTIQRTQQEDSAVYLCASSLLAGGPTDTQYFGPGTRLTVL.

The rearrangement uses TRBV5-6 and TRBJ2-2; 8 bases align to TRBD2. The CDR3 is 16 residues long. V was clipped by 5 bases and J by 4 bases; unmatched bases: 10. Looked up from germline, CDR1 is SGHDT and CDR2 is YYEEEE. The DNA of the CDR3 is TGTGCCAGCAGTCACGTACTAGCGGAGGTCACCGGGGAGCTGTTTTTT. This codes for CASSHVLAEVTGELFF.

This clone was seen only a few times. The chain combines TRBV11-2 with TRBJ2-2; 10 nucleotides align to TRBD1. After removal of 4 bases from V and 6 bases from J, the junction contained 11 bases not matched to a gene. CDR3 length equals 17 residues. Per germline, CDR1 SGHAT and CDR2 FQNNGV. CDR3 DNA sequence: TGTGCCAGCAGCTCGAACGTGGGACAGGGGTCATCCGGGGAGCTGTTTTTT. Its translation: CASSSNVGQGSSGELFF. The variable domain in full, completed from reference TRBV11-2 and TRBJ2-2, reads EAGVAQSPRYKIIEKRQSVAFWCNPISGHATLYWYQQILGQGPKLLIQFQNNGVVDDSQLPKDRFSAERLKGVDSTLKIQPAKLEDSAVYLCASSSNVGQGSSGELFFGEGSRLTVL.

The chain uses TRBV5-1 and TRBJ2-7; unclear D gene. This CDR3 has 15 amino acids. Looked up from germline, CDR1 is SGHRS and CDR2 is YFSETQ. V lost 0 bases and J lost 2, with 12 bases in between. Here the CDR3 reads CASSLGSEAPYEQYF. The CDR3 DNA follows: TGCGCCAGCAGCTTGGGCTCGGAAGCACCCTACGAGCAGTACTTC.

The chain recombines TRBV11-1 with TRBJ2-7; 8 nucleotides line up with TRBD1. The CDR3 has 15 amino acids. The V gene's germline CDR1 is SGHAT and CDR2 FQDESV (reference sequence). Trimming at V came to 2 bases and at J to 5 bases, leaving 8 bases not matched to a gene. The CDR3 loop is CASSLSPGGRDEQYF. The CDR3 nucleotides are TGTGCCAGCAGCTTATCTCCAGGGGGCAGGGACGAGCAGTACTTC.

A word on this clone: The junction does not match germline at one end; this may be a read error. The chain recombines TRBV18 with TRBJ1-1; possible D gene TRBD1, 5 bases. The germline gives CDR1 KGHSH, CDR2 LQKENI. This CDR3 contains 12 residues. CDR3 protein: CASSPREGEVIF. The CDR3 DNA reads TGTGCCAGCTCACCACGGGAAGGGGAGGTAATCTTT.

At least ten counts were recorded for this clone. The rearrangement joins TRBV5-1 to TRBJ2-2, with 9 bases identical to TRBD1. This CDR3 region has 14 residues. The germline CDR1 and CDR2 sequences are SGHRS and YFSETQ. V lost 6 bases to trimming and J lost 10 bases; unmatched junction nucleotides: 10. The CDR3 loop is CASTWDRAGAELFF. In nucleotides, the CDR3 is TGCGCCAGCACCTGGGACAGGGCTGGTGCGGAGCTGTTTTTT. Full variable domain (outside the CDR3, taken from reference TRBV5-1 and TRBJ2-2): KAGVTQTPRYLIKTRGQQVTLSCSPISGHRSVSWYQQTPGQGLQFLFEYFSETQRNKGNFPGRFSGRQFSNSRSEMNVSTLELGDSALYLCASTWDRAGAELFFGEGSRLTVL.

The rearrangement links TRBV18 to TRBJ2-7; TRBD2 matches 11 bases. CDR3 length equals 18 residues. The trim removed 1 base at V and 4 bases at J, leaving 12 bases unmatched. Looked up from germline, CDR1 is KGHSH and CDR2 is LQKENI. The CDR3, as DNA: TGTGCCAGCTCACCACGGTCACTAGCGGGAGTGCTCGGGTACGAGCAGTACTTC. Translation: CASSPRSLAGVLGYEQYF.

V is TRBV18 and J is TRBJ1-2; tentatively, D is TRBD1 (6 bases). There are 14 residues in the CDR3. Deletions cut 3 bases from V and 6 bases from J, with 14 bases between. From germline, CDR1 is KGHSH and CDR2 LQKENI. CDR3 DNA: TGTGCCAGCTCACCCCAGTCAGGGGACGATGGCTACACCTTC. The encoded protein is CASSPQSGDDGYTF.